This record looks at one T cell receptor beta chain sequence and its context. The data are from a study of blood T cell repertoires in COVID-19. Study-level background: Donors in the United States, Italy and Spain gave samples during acute or convalescent COVID-19. T cells, B-cell-depleted T cells, or PBMCs provided the cDNA or gDNA that served as material.

In the original processing: Amplifying reference gene primers gave estimates of nucleated cell counts. TCRdb's table, derived via immunoSEQ multiplex PCR, lists solely in-frame clones and lacks some. The DNA was the basis for D and trimming; V, J and clone size are from that table. The sample includes some 120,000 clones, less than 85% of them seen just once. After removal of 7 bases from V and 1 base from J, the junction contained 4 bases not matched to a gene. The CDR3 is 14 residues long. Per the germline V gene, CDR1 is MNHEY and CDR2 is SVGAGI. The receptor comes from a man in his thirties or forties with acute or convalescent COVID-19. Sequences were obtained from peripheral blood. The chain recombines TRBV6-5 with TRBJ2-5, with TRBD1 identical over 9 bases. The chain's CDR3 is CASTPDRGQETQYF. As DNA, the CDR3 is TGTGCCAGCACCCCGGACAGGGGCCAAGAGACCCAGTACTTC.